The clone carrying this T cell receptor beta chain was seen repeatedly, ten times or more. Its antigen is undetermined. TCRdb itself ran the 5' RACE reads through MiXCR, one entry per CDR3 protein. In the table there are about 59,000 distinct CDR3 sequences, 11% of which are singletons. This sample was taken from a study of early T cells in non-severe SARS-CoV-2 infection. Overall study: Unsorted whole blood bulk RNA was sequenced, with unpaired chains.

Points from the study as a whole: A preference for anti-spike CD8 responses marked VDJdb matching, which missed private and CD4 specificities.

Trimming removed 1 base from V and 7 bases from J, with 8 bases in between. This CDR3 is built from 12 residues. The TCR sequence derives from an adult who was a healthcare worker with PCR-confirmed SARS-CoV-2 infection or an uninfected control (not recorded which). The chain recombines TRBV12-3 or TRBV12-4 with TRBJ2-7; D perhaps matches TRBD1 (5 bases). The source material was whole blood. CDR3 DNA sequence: TGTGCCAGCAGTTTAGGGACAAATGAGCAGTACTTC. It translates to CASSLGTNEQYF.